The 30 T cell receptor beta chains reported below all come from one sample, sequenced in a study of blood T cell repertoires in COVID-19. Repertoires were generated with immunoSEQ multiplex PCR, while TCRdb's copy carries only in-frame clones and drops some. The table lists about 250,000 clones, 85% to 90% of them singletons. The specimen was PBMCs or T cells enriched from blood (not recorded which). Receptor source: a man aged 40-50 years who had recovered from COVID-19.

The chain recombines TRBV11-2 with TRBJ1-1, with D unclear. Looked up from germline, CDR1 is SGHAT and CDR2 is FQNNGV. The V end lost 0 bases, the J end lost 3 bases, and 11 bases lay between the germline ends. This CDR3 has 15 residues. The CDR3 DNA follows: TGTGCCAGCAGCTTAGAACTCGGGGTTTACACTGAAGCTTTCTTT. Translated, it gives CASSLELGVYTEAFF.

This chain links TRBV27 with TRBJ2-7; 8 bases line up with TRBD1. Germline V gene lookup returns CDR1 MNHEY and CDR2 SMNVEV (reference sequence). V was pared by 0 bases and J by 2 bases, with 9 bases of the junction left unmatched. The CDR3 extends over 17 amino acids. Written as DNA, the CDR3 is TGTGCCAGCAGTTTATCGTATCGACAGGGGATGGCCTACGAGCAGTACTTC. It translates to CASSLSYRQGMAYEQYF.

This sequence joins TRBV5-6 and TRBJ2-7; TRBD1 matches 8 bases. The germline V gene has CDR1 SGHDT and CDR2 YYEEEE. With V trimmed by 0 bases and J by 3 bases, 5 bases remained unmatched. This CDR3 is 15 amino acids long. The CDR3 nucleotides read TGTGCCAGCAGCTTGGATGGGACAGGCCACTACGAGCAGTACTTC. This encodes CASSLDGTGHYEQYF.

This clone came up a few times. V usage is TRBV5-1 and J usage is TRBJ2-7; a weak D match, TRBD2 (6 bases). This CDR3 region has 15 residues. The V end was cut by 2 bases, the J end by 3 bases, with 15 bases between. CDR1 SGHRS and CDR2 YFSETQ come from the germline V gene. Here the CDR3 DNA reads TGCGCCAGCAGCTTTAGTTTCGGGAGTTACTACGAGCAGTACTTC. Protein product: CASSFSFGSYYEQYF.

This clone was seen a single time. The chain combines TRBV27 with TRBJ2-2, with a weak D call TRBD1 (5 bases). The CDR3 spans 15 residues. Germline CDR1 MNHEY, CDR2 SMNVEV (reference sequence). V lost 1 base to trimming and J lost 3 bases, with 9 bases between them. CDR3 sequence: CASSLWAGYTGELFF. CDR3 coding DNA: TGTGCCAGCAGTTTATGGGCAGGGTACACCGGGGAGCTGTTTTTT.

This clone was observed a few times. This chain uses TRBV7-2 with TRBJ1-6, with TRBD1 matching 7 bases. The CDR3 length is 15 residues. The trim removed 5 bases at V and 2 bases at J, leaving 3 bases unmatched. Germline V gene lookup returns CDR1 SGHTA and CDR2 FQGNSA. The CDR3 loop is CASSIDRAYNSPLHF. The CDR3 nucleotides read TGTGCCAGCAGCATAGACAGGGCCTATAATTCACCCCTCCACTTT.

This chain connects TRBV3-1 (or the pseudogene TRBV3-2) to TRBJ1-1, with 7 bases aligning to TRBD1. Germline V gives CDR1 LGHDT, CDR2 YNNKEL (reference sequence). The CDR3 is made up of 14 amino acids. The V segment lost 4 bases and the J segment 3 bases; nucleotides outside the gene matches: 5. CDR3 loop: CASSPQGGDTEAFF. CDR3 nucleotides: TGTGCCAGCAGCCCTCAGGGGGGAGACACTGAAGCTTTCTTT.

The gene calls are TRBV12-3 or TRBV12-4 and TRBJ2-7; D is possibly TRBD1 (5 bases). V dropped 5 bases and J dropped 7 bases, with 15 bases sitting between them. This CDR3 contains 13 residues. CDR3 sequence: CASSRLVQGEQYF. CDR3 nucleotide sequence: TGTGCCAGCAGTCGCCTCGTTCAGGGAGAGCAGTACTTC.

The chain combines TRBV10-3 with TRBJ1-2; D uncertain. This CDR3 contains 16 residues. Per germline, CDR1 ENHRY and CDR2 SYGVKD. Trimming pared 2 bases from V and 4 bases from J, leaving 17 bases between. DNA for the CDR3: TGTGCCATCAGTGAGGAGGGCCCCAACAGTGGCTATGGCTACACCTTC. Encoded protein: CAISEEGPNSGYGYTF.

The chain combines TRBV4-3 with TRBJ1-1; no clear D gene. Trimming stripped 0 bases from V and 5 bases from J, with 13 bases between. The length of the CDR3 is 15 residues. Germline CDR1 is LGHNA and CDR2 is YSLEER. The CDR3 DNA sequence: TGCGCCAGCAGCCAAGATCGCCGTATGAGGACTGAAGCTTTCTTT. Amino acid sequence: CASSQDRRMRTEAFF.

V gene TRBV7-2 combines with J gene TRBJ1-6, with D possibly matching TRBD1 (5 bases). This CDR3 is built from 14 residues. Germline V lookup: CDR1 SGHTA, CDR2 FQGNSA. Between the trimmed V and J ends, which lost 5 bases and 10 bases, there was a span of 15 bases. The CDR3 protein is CASSASGMGSPLHF. The CDR3 DNA reads TGTGCCAGCAGCGCATCAGGGATGGGGTCACCCCTCCACTTT.

For this clone: Distinct nucleotide sequences in the sample also encode this CDR3. The CDR3 loop is CASRRGTNEKLFF. The CDR3 nucleotides read TGTGCCAGCAGAAGAGGGACTAATGAAAAACTGTTTTTT. J is TRBJ1-4 and V is TRBV7-9; D gene unclear. The CDR3 spans 13 residues. Germline lookup yields CDR1 SEHNR and CDR2 FQNEAQ (reference sequence). Deletions cut 6 bases from V and 2 bases from J, with 7 bases between.

The V gene is TRBV7-8, the J gene TRBJ2-5; D is undetermined. The CDR3 totals 16 residues. Trimming stripped 3 bases from V and 1 base from J, with 15 bases between. Germline lookup yields CDR1 SGHVS and CDR2 FQNEAQ. CDR3 nucleotide sequence: TGTGCCAGCAGCTTTGGGCGATATTTACTCCAAGAGACCCAGTACTTC. Its protein is CASSFGRYLLQETQYF.

In its sample, this clone was seen once. The chain couples TRBV27 to TRBJ2-3, with 9 bases that match TRBD2. The CDR3 length is 15 residues. With 4 bases clipped from V and 1 base from J, the junction kept 3 bases outside the gene matches. Germline assignment: CDR1 MNHEY and CDR2 SMNVEV (reference sequence). This CDR3 is CASSSWTSGTDTQYF. The CDR3 DNA reads TGTGCCAGCAGTTCCTGGACTAGCGGCACAGATACGCAGTATTTT.

This clone was counted once. CDR3 coding DNA: TGTGCCATCAGTGAGTCCGACAGGGGGCAAAACATTCAGTACTTC. Translating it yields CAISESDRGQNIQYF. The chain recombines TRBV10-3 with TRBJ2-4; TRBD1 matches at 10 bases. Per germline, CDR1 ENHRY and CDR2 SYGVKD. This CDR3 has 15 amino acids. The junction had 1 base not matched to a gene; V was cut back by 0 bases and J by 5 bases.

J is TRBJ2-1 and V is TRBV7-2; a possible D gene is TRBD2 (6 bases). This CDR3 comprises 14 residues. The germline V and J ends were trimmed by 5 bases and 2 bases, with 10 bases remaining between them. Germline V CDR1 and CDR2: SGHTA, FQGNSA. The CDR3 reads CASSPGGTYNEQFF. The CDR3 DNA is TGTGCCAGCAGCCCTGGAGGGACCTACAATGAGCAGTTCTTC.

This clone appeared a few times. V gene TRBV12-3 or TRBV12-4 combines with J gene TRBJ1-6; the D gene is possibly TRBD1 (6 bases). The V end lost 8 bases, the J end lost 8 bases, and 13 bases lay between the germline ends. The CDR3 consists of 13 residues. CDR3 in DNA: TGTGCCAGCGCTAGGGGGGGTCATTCACCCCTCCACTTT. Translation gives CASARGGHSPLHF.

The chain employs TRBV11-3 and TRBJ2-3; maybe TRBD1 (6 bases). The CDR3 covers 15 residues. Deletions cut 1 base from V and 2 bases from J, with 10 bases between. Germline CDR1 and CDR2: SGHNT and YENEEA. DNA for the CDR3: TGTGCCAGCAGCTTAGGTGGACAGCTCACAGATACGCAGTATTTT. Amino acid sequence: CASSLGGQLTDTQYF.

V and J are TRBV30 and TRBJ1-3; D is ambiguous. V shed 1 base and J shed 0 bases, with 7 bases lying between them. This CDR3 comprises 14 residues. The germline V gene encodes CDR1 GTSNPN and CDR2 SVGIG (reference sequence). The CDR3, as DNA: TGTGCCTGGAGTGCCGACAACTCTGGAAACACCATATATTTT. Translated, it gives CAWSADNSGNTIYF.

The rearrangement links TRBV23-1 to TRBJ2-7; TRBD1 matches 8 bases. TRBV23-1 is an ORF; its function is uncertain. Trimming at V came to 4 bases and at J to 3 bases, leaving 17 bases not matched to a gene. CDR3 length: 18 residues. The CDR3 loop reads CASSPWWEAGGSYYEQYF. DNA of the CDR3: TGCGCCAGCAGTCCCTGGTGGGAGGCAGGGGGCTCCTACTACGAGCAGTACTTC.

The chain has TRBV7-9 and TRBJ1-3; possible D gene TRBD1, 5 bases. Germline-derived CDR1 and CDR2 are SEHNR and FQNEAQ (reference sequence). V dropped 5 bases and J dropped 2 bases, with 16 bases sitting between them. This CDR3 region has 16 residues. CDR3 bases: TGTGCCAGCAGCCCCGGGACTCGGGGCACTGGAAACACCATATATTTT. Amino acid sequence: CASSPGTRGTGNTIYF.

The rearrangement links TRBV3-1 (or the pseudogene TRBV3-2) to TRBJ2-1; 11 positions match TRBD2. V was pared by 4 bases and J by 8 bases, with 13 bases of the junction left unmatched. Germline loops: CDR1 LGHDT, CDR2 YNNKEL (reference sequence). This CDR3 has 17 residues. CDR3 amino acids: CASSRPPGTSGRDEQFF. The CDR3 bases are TGTGCCAGCAGCCGACCACCCGGGACTAGCGGTAGGGATGAGCAGTTCTTC.

The chain uses TRBV24-1 and TRBJ1-1, with D possibly matching TRBD1 (6 bases). The germline V and J ends were trimmed by 4 bases and 3 bases, with 14 bases remaining between them. CDR3 length equals 15 residues. CDR1 is KGHDR, CDR2 SFDVKD, per germline. As DNA, the CDR3 is TGTGCCACCAGTGACGCAGGGGATGCGGACACTGAAGCTTTCTTT. It codes for CATSDAGDADTEAFF.

The chain couples TRBV7-6 to TRBJ1-5; tentative D call: TRBD1 (6 bases). CDR1 and CDR2 (germline): SGHVS, FNYEAQ. CDR3 length: 15 amino acids. V gave up 3 bases and J gave up 2 bases, with 11 bases separating them. CDR3 sequence (DNA): TGTGCCAGCAGCTTCGGCAGGGGCGGCAATCAGCCCCAGCATTTT. Amino acid sequence: CASSFGRGGNQPQHF. The full variable domain, rest sourced from reference TRBV7-6 and TRBJ1-5, is GAGVSQSPRYKVTKRGQDVALRCDPISGHVSLYWYRQALGQGPEFLTYFNYEAQQDKSGLPNDRFSAERPEGSISTLTIQRTEQRDSAMYRCASSFGRGGNQPQHFGDGTRLSIL.

The V gene is TRBV5-3, the J gene TRBJ2-2; TRBD1 aligns across 10 bases. TRBV5-3 is an ORF for which the function is uncertain. V dropped 3 bases and J dropped 4; count of bases not matched to a gene: 12. The CDR3 runs 18 residues. The CDR3 DNA is TGTGCCAGAAGCTCGCCAAGACGGGACAGGGGAGTCACCGGGGAGCTGTTTTTT. Its protein is CARSSPRRDRGVTGELFF.

The chain recombines TRBV18 with TRBJ2-3; 7 bases are a match to TRBD2. Germline V gene lookup returns CDR1 KGHSH and CDR2 LQKENI. The CDR3 has 16 residues. V was pared by 4 bases and J by 0 bases, with 7 bases of the junction left unmatched. Written as DNA, the CDR3 is TGTGCCAGCTCACGGACGGAAGCGGGGAGCACAGATACGCAGTATTTT. Its protein product is CASSRTEAGSTDTQYF.

J is TRBJ1-2 and V is TRBV3-1 (or the pseudogene TRBV3-2); TRBD1 aligns across 7 bases. The CDR3 runs to 14 residues. With 8 bases clipped from V and 3 bases from J, the junction kept 9 bases outside the gene matches. CDR1 is LGHDT, CDR2 YNNKEL, per germline (reference sequence). The CDR3 coding sequence is TGTGCCAGCGGTACCGGGACAGACTACTATGGCTACACCTTC. Its translation is CASGTGTDYYGYTF.

The chain employs TRBV7-2 and TRBJ2-2, with TRBD1 identical over 10 bases. Losses at the gene ends were 4 bases for V and 4 bases for J; bases not matched to a gene: 3. This CDR3 has 15 amino acids. The germline CDR1 and CDR2 sequences are SGHTA and FQGNSA. Here the CDR3 reads CASSSGTGATGELFF. CDR3 nucleotide sequence: TGTGCCAGCAGCTCCGGGACAGGGGCCACCGGGGAGCTGTTTTTT.

The chain is built from TRBV19 and TRBJ2-1; the match to TRBD2 covers 12 bases. J lost 8 bases, V lost 4 bases, and 6 bases had no gene match. The CDR3 sequence is 15 residues long. Germline values: CDR1 LNHDA, CDR2 SQIVND (reference sequence). DNA for the CDR3: TGTGCCAGTAGTACCTTACTAGCGGGAGGTGATGAGCAGTTCTTC. It codes for CASSTLLAGGDEQFF. Full variable domain (missing parts from reference TRBV19 and TRBJ2-1): DGGITQSPKYLFRKEGQNVTLSCEQNLNHDAMYWYRQDPGQGLRLIYYSQIVNDFQKGDIAEGYSVSREKKESFPLTVTSAQKNPTAFYLCASSTLLAGGDEQFFGPGTRLTVL.

J is TRBJ1-6 and V is TRBV7-2, with D unclear. The V gene lost 1 base and the J gene lost 14 bases, with 9 bases spanning the gap. This CDR3 region has 12 residues. Germline CDR1 SGHTA, CDR2 FQGNSA. CDR3 DNA sequence: TGTGCCAGCAGCTTAGGACCCCGGGCCCTCCACTTT. Its protein product is CASSLGPRALHF.